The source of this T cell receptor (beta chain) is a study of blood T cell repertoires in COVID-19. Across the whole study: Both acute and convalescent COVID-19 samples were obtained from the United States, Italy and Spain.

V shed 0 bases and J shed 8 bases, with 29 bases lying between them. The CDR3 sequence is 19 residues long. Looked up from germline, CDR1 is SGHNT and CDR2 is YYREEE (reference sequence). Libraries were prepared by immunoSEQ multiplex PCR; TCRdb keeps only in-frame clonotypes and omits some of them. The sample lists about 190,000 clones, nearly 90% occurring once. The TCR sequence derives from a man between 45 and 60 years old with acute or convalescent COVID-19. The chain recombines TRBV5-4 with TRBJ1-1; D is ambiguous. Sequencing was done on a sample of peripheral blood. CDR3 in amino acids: CASSLDWGTTATTEREAFF. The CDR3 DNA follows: TGTGCCAGCAGCTTGGACTGGGGAACAACCGCGACTACAGAGAGAGAAGCTTTCTTT. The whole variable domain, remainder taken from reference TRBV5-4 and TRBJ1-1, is ETGVTQSPTHLIKTRGQQVTLRCSSQSGHNTVSWYQQALGQGPQFIFQYYREEENGRGNFPPRFSGLQFPNYSSELNVNALELDDSALYLCASSLDWGTTATTEREAFFGQGTRLTVV.